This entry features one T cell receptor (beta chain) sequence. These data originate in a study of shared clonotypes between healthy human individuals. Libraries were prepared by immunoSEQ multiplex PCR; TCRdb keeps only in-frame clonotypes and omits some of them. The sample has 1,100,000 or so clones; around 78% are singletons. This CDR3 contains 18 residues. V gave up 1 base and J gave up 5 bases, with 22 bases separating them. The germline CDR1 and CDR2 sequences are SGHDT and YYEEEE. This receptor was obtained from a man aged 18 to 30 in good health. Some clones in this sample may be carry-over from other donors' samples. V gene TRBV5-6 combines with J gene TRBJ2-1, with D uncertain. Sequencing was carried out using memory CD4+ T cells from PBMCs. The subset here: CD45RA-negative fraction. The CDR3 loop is CASSLLRIGTSSNNEQFF. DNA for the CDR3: TGTGCCAGCAGCTTGTTGCGGATCGGAACCTCTTCGAACAATGAGCAGTTCTTC.